This T cell receptor beta chain was observed in a study of shared T cell receptors in the human thymus. This clone has just a few counts. TCRdb's table, derived via immunoSEQ multiplex PCR, lists solely in-frame clones and lacks some. The sample contains 550,000 to 800,000 clones, roughly 88% of which appear only once. Germline V lookup: CDR1 MGHDK, CDR2 SYGVNS. V lost 7 bases, J lost 9 bases, and 4 bases stayed unmatched. The CDR3 is 12 amino acids. Separately, the same data were catalogued under a study of human thymus T cells. As reported in that work: It was healthy Finnish infants having corrective surgery for congenital heart defects who were the donors. Resected material from corrective heart surgery provided the thymus tissue analysed. Seemingly biased V and J gene usage marked thymic and blood repertoires. Related research has reported that thymic repertoires overlap highly among unrelated individuals.

The receptor comes from a girl under three years old with a congenital heart defect. The sample comprised thymocytes. The chain recombines TRBV25-1 with TRBJ2-1; 9 bases agree with TRBD2. CDR3: CASMGGGVEQFF. CDR3 sequence (DNA): TGTGCCAGCATGGGCGGGGGGGTTGAGCAGTTCTTC.